A selection of T cell receptor beta chains follows, all from one sample in a study of OX40 agonist ivuxolimab in advanced cancers. TCRdb keeps only in-frame clones here, not all; method: immunoSEQ multiplex PCR. The sample lists about 79,000 clones; around 92% were seen once. Material: CD4+ or CD8+ T cells sorted from blood, obtained in a trial of the OX40 agonist ivuxolimab. The receptors come from an adult with an advanced solid tumor such as melanoma, head and neck, liver or kidney cancer. Both conserved end residues are part of each CDR3. The D gene is left open where the match is weak. Only some rows state a clone size, as once, few, many or a class for expanded clones.

cdr3_length,v_call,clone_size,d_call,j_call,cdr3_nt,cdr3_aa
15,TRBV4-2,NA,NA,TRBJ1-6,TGTGCCAGCAGCCAAGATTTTGAGGGCTCCTCACCCCTCCACTTT,CASSQDFEGSSPLHF
11,TRBV6-6,NA,NA,TRBJ1-4,TGTGCCAGCAGGGGAAATGAAAAACTGTTTTTT,CASRGNEKLFF
16,TRBV5-1,NA,NA,TRBJ2-7,TGCGCCAGCAGTCCTGTCATCGCTATAAGCTCCTACGAGCAGTACTTC,CASSPVIAISSYEQYF
13,TRBV6-5,NA,NA,TRBJ2-7,TGTGCCAGCCTCCGGGACGGTTCCTACGAGCAGTACTTC,CASLRDGSYEQYF
15,TRBV7-9,NA,TRBD1,TRBJ1-1,TGTGCCAGCAGCGCACGGGACAGGGTGTACCCTGAAGCTTTCTTT,CASSARDRVYPEAFF
13,TRBV18,NA,NA,TRBJ2-7,TGTGCCAGCTCACCACGAGGGGGGAACGAGCAGTACTTC,CASSPRGGNEQYF
13,TRBV2,NA,NA,TRBJ2-5,TGTGCCAGCAGCGGGGAGAAGCCAGAGACCCAGTACTTC,CASSGEKPETQYF
16,TRBV12-5,NA,NA,TRBJ1-1,TGTGCTAGTGGTTTGGTGGGGGCTGGGAGTAACACTGAAGCTTTCTTT,CASGLVGAGSNTEAFF
15,TRBV28,NA,TRBD1,TRBJ2-7,TGTGCCAGCAGGCCGCAAGGGGGACAGGGTCGCGAGCAGTACTTC,CASRPQGGQGREQYF
15,TRBV4-2,NA,NA,TRBJ2-7,TGTGCCAGCAGCCAAGATAGCCAGGTTTCCTACGAGCAGTACTTC,CASSQDSQVSYEQYF
14,TRBV28,once,TRBD2,TRBJ2-7,TGTGCCAGCAGTTTGGCGGGAGTAGTCTACGAGCAGTACTTC,CASSLAGVVYEQYF
12,TRBV6-5,NA,NA,TRBJ2-1,TGTGCCAGCAGTAACAGGGTCCATGAGCAGTTCTTC,CASSNRVHEQFF
14,TRBV6-1,few,TRBD1,TRBJ2-7,TGTGCCAGCAGTGAAGGGGACAGGACGGTGGGAGGATACTTC,CASSEGDRTVGGYF
13,TRBV5-8,NA,NA,TRBJ1-2,TGTGCCAGCAGCCCCAGGGCTGTCTATGGCTACACCTTC,CASSPRAVYGYTF
15,TRBV9,NA,NA,TRBJ1-6,TGTGCCAGCAGCCCCCGGACAGATTATAATTCACCCCTCCACTTT,CASSPRTDYNSPLHF
15,TRBV18,NA,NA,TRBJ1-2,TGTGCCAGCTCACCACCTGGCAGGGGTGACTATGGCTACACCTTC,CASSPPGRGDYGYTF
16,TRBV27,once,NA,TRBJ2-1,TGTGCCAGCAGTTCCCGGATTATCAGAAGGGACAATGAGCAGTTCTTC,CASSSRIIRRDNEQFF
15,TRBV11-2,NA,NA,TRBJ2-3,TGTGCCAGCAGCTTGGCAGGACAGCGCACAGATACGCAGTATTTT,CASSLAGQRTDTQYF
15,TRBV29-1,NA,TRBD1,TRBJ2-3,TGCAGCGTTTGGGGCGGGACAGGGCAGGCAGATACGCAGTATTTT,CSVWGGTGQADTQYF
11,TRBV20-1,NA,NA,TRBJ1-3,TGCAGTGCTAGTTGGGGAAACACCATATATTTT,CSASWGNTIYF
16,TRBV27,NA,NA,TRBJ2-7,TGTGCCAGCAGTCCTCAGACAGGCGGCCTAGACTACGAGCAGTACTTC,CASSPQTGGLDYEQYF
14,TRBV19,once,NA,TRBJ2-7,TGTGCCATTTTAACCACCGGACGGAGGCACGAGCAGTACTTC,CAILTTGRRHEQYF
15,TRBV28,NA,TRBD2,TRBJ2-1,TGTGCCAGCATTACTAGCGGGGGGGTAGGGAATGAGCAGTTCTTC,CASITSGGVGNEQFF
14,TRBV30,NA,TRBD2,TRBJ2-1,TGTGCCTGGAGTCCGGGACTAGCGGGAGGTTTTCGGTTCTTC,CAWSPGLAGGFRFF
16,TRBV5-1,NA,TRBD2,TRBJ2-7,TGCGCCAGCAGTTCGATCGGGGGGACCGCCACTAACGAGCAGTACTTC,CASSSIGGTATNEQYF
11,TRBV5-1,NA,NA,TRBJ2-5,TGCGCCAGCAGCTGGCTGGGGACCCAGTACTTC,CASSWLGTQYF
14,TRBV7-9,NA,NA,TRBJ1-1,TGTGCCAGCAGCTTAGGAGGGATGAAGACTGAAGCTTTCTTT,CASSLGGMKTEAFF
12,TRBV28,NA,NA,TRBJ1-1,TGTGCCAGCAGTACCGCCGTCCCTGAAGCTTTCTTT,CASSTAVPEAFF
14,TRBV10-1,few,NA,TRBJ2-7,TGCGCCAGCAGTGAGAGGAGCGGGCGCGGCGAGCAGTACTTC,CASSERSGRGEQYF
14,TRBV2,once,NA,TRBJ2-1,TGTGCCAGCAGTCCTCGAGGGTCTAGGAATGAGCAGTTCTTC,CASSPRGSRNEQFF
17,TRBV5-1,NA,NA,TRBJ2-6,TGCGCCAGCAGCTTGTGGCAGGCGAGCTCTGGGGCCAACGTCCTGACTTTC,CASSLWQASSGANVLTF
11,TRBV20-1,NA,NA,TRBJ2-3,TGCAGTTCATCAAGTACAGATACGCAGTATTTT,CSSSSTDTQYF
15,TRBV5-1,NA,NA,TRBJ1-1,TGCGCCAGCACCATAAGCAGAGGGGAAAACACTGAAGCTTTCTTT,CASTISRGENTEAFF
17,TRBV30,NA,NA,TRBJ1-2,TGTGCCTGGAGTAAGGTCGGGGGTGGGAGTGCTGGGTATGGCTACACCTTC,CAWSKVGGGSAGYGYTF
14,TRBV18,NA,TRBD1,TRBJ1-1,TGTGCCAGCTCACCACAAGGACAGGGAACTGAAGCTTTCTTT,CASSPQGQGTEAFF
12,TRBV19,NA,NA,TRBJ1-3,TGTGCCACAGGCACCTCTGGAAACACCATATATTTT,CATGTSGNTIYF
15,TRBV5-4,NA,NA,TRBJ2-2,TGTGCCAGCAGCTTGGGAGGGACTTACACCGGGGAGCTGTTTTTT,CASSLGGTYTGELFF
16,TRBV27,NA,NA,TRBJ2-7,TGTGCCAGCAGTTCGAACATAAGGACCGATTCCTACGAGCAGTACTTC,CASSSNIRTDSYEQYF
17,TRBV28,NA,TRBD1,TRBJ1-1,TGTGCCAGCAGTCCAACGGGACAGGGGTTTTGGAACACTGAAGCTTTCTTT,CASSPTGQGFWNTEAFF
12,TRBV7-8,few,NA,TRBJ1-1,TGTGCCAGCAGTTCCCATACAGGTGAAGCTTTCTTT,CASSSHTGEAFF